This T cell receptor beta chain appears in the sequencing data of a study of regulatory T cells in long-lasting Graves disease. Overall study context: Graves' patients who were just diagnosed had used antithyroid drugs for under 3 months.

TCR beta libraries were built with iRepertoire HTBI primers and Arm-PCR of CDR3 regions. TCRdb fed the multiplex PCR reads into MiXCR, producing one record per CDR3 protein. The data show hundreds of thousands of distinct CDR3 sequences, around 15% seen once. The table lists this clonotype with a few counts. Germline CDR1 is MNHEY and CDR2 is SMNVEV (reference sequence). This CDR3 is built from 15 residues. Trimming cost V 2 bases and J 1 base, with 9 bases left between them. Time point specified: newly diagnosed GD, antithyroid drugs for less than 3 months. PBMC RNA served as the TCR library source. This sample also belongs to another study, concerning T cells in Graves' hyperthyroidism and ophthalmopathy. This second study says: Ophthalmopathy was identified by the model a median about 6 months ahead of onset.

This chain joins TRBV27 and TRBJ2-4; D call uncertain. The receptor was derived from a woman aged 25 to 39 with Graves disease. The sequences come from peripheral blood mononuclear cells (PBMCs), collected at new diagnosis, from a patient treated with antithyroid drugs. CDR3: CASSLLGSAKNIQYF. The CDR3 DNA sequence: TGTGCCAGCAGTTTACTGGGCTCGGCCAAAAACATTCAGTACTTC.